This T cell receptor (beta chain) was recovered during a study of blood T cell repertoires in COVID-19. Study information: The United States, Italy and Spain provided the acute and convalescent COVID-19 samples. Nucleic acid was either cDNA or gDNA, and it came from T cells, B-cell-depleted T cells, or PBMCs.

Libraries were prepared by immunoSEQ multiplex PCR; TCRdb keeps only in-frame clonotypes and omits some of them. The data contain about 170,000 clones, around nine tenths of them singletons. The J segment lost 1 base and the V segment lost 3 bases, leaving 17 bases of the junction unmatched. Looked up from germline, CDR1 is SGHVS and CDR2 is FNYEAQ. This CDR3 spans 20 amino acids. This clone was detected only a few times. The chain recombines TRBV7-6 with TRBJ1-1, with TRBD1 matching 10 bases. Sequencing was performed on peripheral blood. This sequence originates from a man between 65 and 85 years old with acute or convalescent COVID-19. CDR3 amino acids: CASSFVLGDRGRTQNTEAFF. The CDR3 coding sequence is TGTGCCAGCAGCTTCGTACTTGGAGACAGGGGGCGGACCCAGAACACTGAAGCTTTCTTT.